This T cell receptor (beta chain) was captured by sequencing in a study of persistence of HIV-infected CD4 T cells. Study-wide context: Suppressive ART had lasted a median of approximately eight years.

Stimulation used about 9.5 ug/mL lysate from CMV-infected fibroblasts. Sorted nonresponding memory CD4+ T cells were CD40L-negative, CD69-negative, CD45RO-high. Undetectable plasma HIV-1 RNA below 50 copies/mL lasted at least 4 years. The immunoSEQ assay was version 4, run in survey mode. Template was genomic DNA at around 9.7 ng/uL, with up to roughly 1 ug used per sample. Repertoires were generated with immunoSEQ multiplex PCR, while TCRdb's copy carries only in-frame clones and drops some. This sample has approximately 30,000 clones, with almost 85% found just once. Worth noting for this clone: Its antigen remains unidentified.

General study findings and limits: Compared with CD3/CD28-stimulated cells, CMV- and Gag-responding cells showed lower TCRbeta richness.

The germline V gene encodes CDR1 MNHEY and CDR2 SVGAGI. There are 11 residues in the CDR3. Trimming removed 0 bases from V and 4 bases from J, with 0 bases in between. The sample was CD4+ T cells sorted from PBMCs after approximately 20-hour stimulation, taken from a patient who received antiretroviral therapy. The rearrangement uses TRBV6-5 and TRBJ1-2; no definite D call. The receptor was isolated from an adult man with HIV who was CMV-seropositive. CDR3 sequence reads: CASSYSYGYTF. The CDR3 coding sequence is TGTGCCAGCAGTTACTCCTATGGCTACACCTTC.